This T cell receptor beta chain was observed in a study of Ad26.COV2.S vaccination and SARS-CoV-2 variants (dated by TCRdb to about 2021). With regard to the full study: TCRbeta repertoire sequencing was used to assess the specificity and breadth of SARS-CoV-2-reactive T cell receptors after Ad26.COV2.S vaccination. A total of roughly 32 samples were included in the TCR-sequenced set, comprising roughly 20 Ad26.COV2.S vaccine recipients, 5 placebo recipients and 8 SARS-CoV-2 convalescent individuals.

Broad study findings and their caveats: According to the authors, total T cell responses may have been underestimated by the TCR breadth and depth analyses. After vaccination, substantial breadth of spike-specific CD8+ and CD4+ T cell responses was reported. Vaccine and placebo recipients had similar non-spike TCR breadth, a finding consistent with the vaccine containing only spike. Ad26.COV2.S recipients had higher spike-specific TCR breadth than placebo recipients (P = 0.0014).

The time point label for this specimen denotes: individuals recovered from natural SARS-CoV-2 infection. Per the germline V gene, SGHTA is the CDR1 and FQGNSA is the CDR2. V trim: 1 base; J trim: 7 bases; unmatched bases: 9. The CDR3 spans 16 residues, from the cysteine through the phenylalanine. Only the CDR3 DNA stays, 48 bases, in frame from base 1. The immunoSEQ Assay was used to sequence TCRbeta CDR3 regions. After extraction, genomic DNA underwent amplification by bias-controlled multiplex PCR, followed by high-throughput sequencing. The paper's processing steps were these. To quantify the absolute abundance of each unique TCRbeta CDR3 region, sequences were collapsed and filtered. T cell fraction was estimated by normalizing TCRbeta template counts to usable DNA, which was measured by amplifying reference genes present in all nucleated cells. Repertoire TCRs were annotated as SARS-CoV-2-specific when V gene, CDR3 amino acid sequence and J gene were exactly matched to a known reactive TCR set. The reference SARS-CoV-2 TCR set was obtained from MIRA and was filtered for enrichment in COVID-19-positive ImmuneCODE repertoires, whereby public or cross-reactive TCRs were removed. Based on the MIRA antigens, annotated TCRs were further analysed at the level of specific ORF or position within ORF. Depth was the summed frequency of annotated unique rearrangements, while breadth was defined as annotated unique rearrangements over total unique productive rearrangements. Group comparisons of TCR breadth used two-sided Wilcoxon rank-sum tests. Entries here come from immuneACCESS through TCRdb and include only in-frame sequences with V and J called. Some clones fail to appear in such tables; in the studies checked, an unresolved V gene covers under half of the shortfall, and the cause of the remainder is unknown. The V and J calls and the clone size are those of that table, but D and trimming were determined from the DNA. The table for this sample lists about 350,000 clones; around 92% of them were counted only once. Together, the top ten hold 3.9% of the sample.

The sample holds one count of this clone. The specificity of this receptor is unknown. Qualities for individual bases were not recorded, and no much larger clone is one base off. Sequenced material: peripheral blood, taken after recovery from COVID-19. The receptor comes from a human donor who had recovered from COVID-19. The rearranged segments are TRBV7-2 and TRBJ1-3, with TRBD1 matching 8 junction bases. The CDR3 corresponds to CASSLEGRQGANTIYF. Here is the DNA: TGTGCCAGCAGCTTAGAAGGTCGGCAGGGGGCTAACACCATATATTTT. Beyond the CDR3, the reference TRBV7-2 and TRBJ1-3 genes provide the residues; the full variable domain reads: GAGVSQSPSNKVTEKGKDVELRCDPISGHTALYWYRQSLGQGLEFLIYFQGNSAPDKSGLPSDRFSAERTGGSVSTLTIQRTQQEDSAVYLCASSLEGRQGANTIYFGEGSWLTVV.